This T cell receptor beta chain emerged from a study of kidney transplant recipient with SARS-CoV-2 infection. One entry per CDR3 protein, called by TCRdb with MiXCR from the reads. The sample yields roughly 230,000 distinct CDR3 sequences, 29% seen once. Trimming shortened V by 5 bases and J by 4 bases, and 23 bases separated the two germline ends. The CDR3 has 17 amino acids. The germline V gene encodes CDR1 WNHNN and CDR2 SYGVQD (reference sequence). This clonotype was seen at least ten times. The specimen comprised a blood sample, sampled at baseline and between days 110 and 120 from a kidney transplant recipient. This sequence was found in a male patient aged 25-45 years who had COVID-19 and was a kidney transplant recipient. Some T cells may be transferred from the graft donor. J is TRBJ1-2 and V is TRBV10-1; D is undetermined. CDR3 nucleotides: TGCGCCAGCAGTACCGATCAAAGATCGCGAAAGACCTATGGCTACACCTTC. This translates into CASSTDQRSRKTYGYTF.